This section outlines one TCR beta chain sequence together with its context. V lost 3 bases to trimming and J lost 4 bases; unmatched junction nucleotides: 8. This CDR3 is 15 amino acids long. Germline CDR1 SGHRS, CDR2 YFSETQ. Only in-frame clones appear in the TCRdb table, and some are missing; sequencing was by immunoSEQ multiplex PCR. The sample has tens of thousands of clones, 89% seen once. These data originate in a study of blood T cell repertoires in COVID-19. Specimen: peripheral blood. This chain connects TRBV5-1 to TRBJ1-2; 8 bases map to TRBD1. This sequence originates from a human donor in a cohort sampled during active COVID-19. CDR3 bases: TGCGCCAGCAGCTCCCGAGAGGACAGGGCCTATGGCTACACCTTC. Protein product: CASSSREDRAYGYTF.